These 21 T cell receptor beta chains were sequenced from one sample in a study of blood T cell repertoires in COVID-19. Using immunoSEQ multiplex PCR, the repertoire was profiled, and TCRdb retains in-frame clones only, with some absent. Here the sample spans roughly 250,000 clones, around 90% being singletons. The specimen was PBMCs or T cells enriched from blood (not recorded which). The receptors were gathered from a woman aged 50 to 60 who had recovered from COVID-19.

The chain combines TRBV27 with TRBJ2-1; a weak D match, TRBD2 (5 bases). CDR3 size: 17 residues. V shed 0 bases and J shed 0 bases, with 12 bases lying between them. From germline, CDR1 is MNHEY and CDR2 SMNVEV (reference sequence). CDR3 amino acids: CASSLSASTSSYNEQFF. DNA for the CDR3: TGTGCCAGCAGTTTATCGGCTAGCACGAGCTCCTACAATGAGCAGTTCTTC.

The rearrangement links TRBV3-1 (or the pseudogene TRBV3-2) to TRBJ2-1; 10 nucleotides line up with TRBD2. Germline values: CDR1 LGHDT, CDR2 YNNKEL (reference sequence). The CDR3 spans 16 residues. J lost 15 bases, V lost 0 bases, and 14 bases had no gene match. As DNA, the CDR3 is TGTGCCAGCAGCCAAGATAGGGGGATTACTAGCGGGGAGAGGTTCTTC. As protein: CASSQDRGITSGERFF.

Here the CDR3 reads CASSLEGQGRGSSYTF. The CDR3 nucleotides are TGCGCCAGCAGCTTGGAAGGTCAGGGCAGGGGAAGTAGCTACACCTTC. The chain carries TRBV5-1 and TRBJ1-2; weak D call: TRBD1 (6 bases). Deletions cut 0 bases from V and 9 bases from J, with 21 bases between. Germline values: CDR1 SGHRS, CDR2 YFSETQ. The CDR3 is made up of 16 amino acids.

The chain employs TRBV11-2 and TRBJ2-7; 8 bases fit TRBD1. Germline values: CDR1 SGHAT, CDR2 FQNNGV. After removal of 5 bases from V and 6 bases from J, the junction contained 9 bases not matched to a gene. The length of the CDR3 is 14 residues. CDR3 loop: CASSPMTGVGEQYF. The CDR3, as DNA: TGTGCCAGCAGCCCTATGACAGGGGTGGGCGAGCAGTACTTC.

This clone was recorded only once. The CDR3 DNA follows: TGTGCCAGCAGCTCACGGGGGTACGAGCAGTACTTC. It specifies CASSSRGYEQYF. The chain links TRBV12-3 or TRBV12-4 to TRBJ2-7; TRBD2 might be the D (6 bases). Trimming left V 6 bases short and J 4 bases short, with 10 bases between. The CDR3 consists of 12 residues.

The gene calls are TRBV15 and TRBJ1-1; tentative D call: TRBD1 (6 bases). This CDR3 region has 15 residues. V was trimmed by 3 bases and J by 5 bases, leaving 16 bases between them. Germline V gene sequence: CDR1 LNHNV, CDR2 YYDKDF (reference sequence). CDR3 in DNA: TGTGCCACCAGCAGGTGGAGGCAGGGGCGTACTGAAGCTTTCTTT. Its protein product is CATSRWRQGRTEAFF.

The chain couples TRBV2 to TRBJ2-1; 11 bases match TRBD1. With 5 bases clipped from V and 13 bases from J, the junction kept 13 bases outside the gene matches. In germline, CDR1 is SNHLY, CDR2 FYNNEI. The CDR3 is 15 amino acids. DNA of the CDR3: TGTGCCAGCAGTTCCCCCGGACAGGGGGCCCCCAGTCAGTTCTTC. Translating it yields CASSSPGQGAPSQFF.

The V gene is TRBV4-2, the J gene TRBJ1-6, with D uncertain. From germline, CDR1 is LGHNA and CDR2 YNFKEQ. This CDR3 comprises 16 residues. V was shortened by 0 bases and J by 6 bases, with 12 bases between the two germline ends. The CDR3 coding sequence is TGTGCCAGCAGCCAAGAAGTGGCCCAAACTAATTCACCCCTCCACTTT. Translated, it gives CASSQEVAQTNSPLHF.

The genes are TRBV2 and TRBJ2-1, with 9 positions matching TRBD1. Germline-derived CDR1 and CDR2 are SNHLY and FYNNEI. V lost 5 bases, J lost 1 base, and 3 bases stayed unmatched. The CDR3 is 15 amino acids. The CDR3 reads CASSLDRGSYNEQFF. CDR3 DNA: TGTGCCAGCAGTTTGGACAGGGGTTCCTACAATGAGCAGTTCTTC.

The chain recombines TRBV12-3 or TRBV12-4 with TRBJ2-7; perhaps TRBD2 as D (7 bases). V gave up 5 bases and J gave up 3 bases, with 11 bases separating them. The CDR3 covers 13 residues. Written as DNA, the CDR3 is TGTGCCAGCAGTAGAAGGGGGGGCTACGAGCAGTACTTC. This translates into CASSRRGGYEQYF.

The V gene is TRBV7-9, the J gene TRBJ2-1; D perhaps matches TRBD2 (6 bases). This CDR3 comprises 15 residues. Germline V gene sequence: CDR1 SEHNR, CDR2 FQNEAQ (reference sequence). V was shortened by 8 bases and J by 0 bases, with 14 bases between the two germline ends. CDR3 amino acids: CASQRALSSYNEQFF. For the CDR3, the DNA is TGTGCCAGCCAGCGGGCCCTCAGCTCCTACAATGAGCAGTTCTTC.

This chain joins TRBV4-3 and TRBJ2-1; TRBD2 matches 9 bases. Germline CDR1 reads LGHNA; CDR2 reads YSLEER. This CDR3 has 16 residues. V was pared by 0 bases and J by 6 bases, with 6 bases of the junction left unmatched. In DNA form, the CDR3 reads TGCGCCAGCAGCCAAGAAGGGCTAGCGGGATTCAATGAGCAGTTCTTC. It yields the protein CASSQEGLAGFNEQFF.

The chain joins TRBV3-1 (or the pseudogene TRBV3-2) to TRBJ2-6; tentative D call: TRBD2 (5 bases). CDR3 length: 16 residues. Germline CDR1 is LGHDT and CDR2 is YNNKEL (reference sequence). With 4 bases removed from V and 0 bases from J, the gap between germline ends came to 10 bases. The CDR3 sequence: CASSLARNSGANVLTF. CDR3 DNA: TGTGCCAGCAGCCTAGCGCGGAACTCTGGGGCCAACGTCCTGACTTTC.

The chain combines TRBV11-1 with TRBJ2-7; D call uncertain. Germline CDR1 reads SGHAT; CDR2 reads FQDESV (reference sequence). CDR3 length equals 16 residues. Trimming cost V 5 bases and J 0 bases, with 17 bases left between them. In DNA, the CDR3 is TGTGCCAGCAGCCACGCCGGTGAGCGAGGCTCCTACGAGCAGTACTTC. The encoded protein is CASSHAGERGSYEQYF.

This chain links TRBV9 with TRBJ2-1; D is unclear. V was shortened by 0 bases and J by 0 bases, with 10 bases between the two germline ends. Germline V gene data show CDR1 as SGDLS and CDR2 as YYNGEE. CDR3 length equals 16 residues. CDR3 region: CASSVGGPSSYNEQFF. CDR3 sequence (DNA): TGTGCCAGCAGCGTAGGTGGCCCCAGCTCCTACAATGAGCAGTTCTTC.

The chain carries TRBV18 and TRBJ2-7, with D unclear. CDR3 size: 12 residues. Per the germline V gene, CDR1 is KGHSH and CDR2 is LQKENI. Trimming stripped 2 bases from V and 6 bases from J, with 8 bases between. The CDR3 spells CASSPGLGEQYF. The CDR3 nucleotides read TGTGCCAGCTCACCAGGGCTTGGCGAGCAGTACTTC.

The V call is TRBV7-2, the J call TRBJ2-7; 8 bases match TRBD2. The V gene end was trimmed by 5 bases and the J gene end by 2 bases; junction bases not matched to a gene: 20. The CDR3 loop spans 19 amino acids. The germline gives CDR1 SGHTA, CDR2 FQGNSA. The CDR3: CASSPGRGGAGLRTYEQYF. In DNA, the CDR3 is TGTGCCAGCAGCCCCGGTCGGGGGGGTGCGGGGCTGAGAACCTACGAGCAGTACTTC.

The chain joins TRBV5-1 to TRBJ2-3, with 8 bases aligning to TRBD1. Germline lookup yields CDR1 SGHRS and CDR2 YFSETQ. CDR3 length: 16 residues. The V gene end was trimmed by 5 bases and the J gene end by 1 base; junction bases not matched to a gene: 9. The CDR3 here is CASRFGQGGGTDTQYF. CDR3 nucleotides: TGCGCCAGCAGATTCGGACAGGGCGGGGGCACAGATACGCAGTATTTT.

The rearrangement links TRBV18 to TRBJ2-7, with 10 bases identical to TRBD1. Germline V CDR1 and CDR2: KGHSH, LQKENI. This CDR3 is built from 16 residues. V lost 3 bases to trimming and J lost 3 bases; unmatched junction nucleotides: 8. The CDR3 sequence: CASSPYPGQGNYEQYF. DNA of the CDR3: TGTGCCAGCTCACCTTATCCGGGACAGGGGAACTACGAGCAGTACTTC.

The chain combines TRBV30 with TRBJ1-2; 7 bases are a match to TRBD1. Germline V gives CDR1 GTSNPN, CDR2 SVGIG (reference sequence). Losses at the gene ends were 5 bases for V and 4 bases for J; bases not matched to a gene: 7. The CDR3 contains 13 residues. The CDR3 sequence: CAWALGTVYGYTF. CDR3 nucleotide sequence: TGTGCCTGGGCCCTAGGGACAGTCTATGGCTACACCTTC.

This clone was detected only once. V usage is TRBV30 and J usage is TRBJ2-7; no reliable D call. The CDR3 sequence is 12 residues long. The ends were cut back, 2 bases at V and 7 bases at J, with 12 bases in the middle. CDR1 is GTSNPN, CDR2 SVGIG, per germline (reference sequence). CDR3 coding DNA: TGTGCCTGGAGTCCCCCTAGGCGGGAGCAGTACTTC. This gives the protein CAWSPPRREQYF.